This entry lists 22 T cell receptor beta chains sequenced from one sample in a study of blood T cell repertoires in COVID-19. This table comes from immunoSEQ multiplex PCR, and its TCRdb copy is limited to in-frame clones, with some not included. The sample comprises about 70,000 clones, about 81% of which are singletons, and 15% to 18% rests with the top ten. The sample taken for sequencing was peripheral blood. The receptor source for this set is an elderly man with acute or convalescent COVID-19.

The DNA for the CDR3 is TGTGCCAGCAGCCCAACACAGGGCCTGGATGGCACCATATATTTT. Translated, it gives CASSPTQGLDGTIYF. V usage is TRBV7-9 and J usage is TRBJ1-3, with TRBD1 as a possible D gene (6 bases). Trimming left V 5 bases short and J 9 bases short, with 20 bases between. This CDR3 comprises 15 residues. From germline, CDR1 is SEHNR and CDR2 FQNEAQ (reference sequence). Complete variable domain (other parts from reference TRBV7-9 and TRBJ1-3): DTGVSQNPRHKITKRGQNVTFRCDPISEHNRLYWYRQTLGQGPEFLTYFQNEAQLEKSRLLSDRFSAERPKGSFSTLEIQRTEQGDSAMYLCASSPTQGLDGTIYFGEGSWLTVV.

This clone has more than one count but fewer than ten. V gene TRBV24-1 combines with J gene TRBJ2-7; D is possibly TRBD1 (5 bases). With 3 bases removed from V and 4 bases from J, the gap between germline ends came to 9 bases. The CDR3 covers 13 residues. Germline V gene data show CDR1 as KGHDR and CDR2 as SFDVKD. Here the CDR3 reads CATSDAHRYEQYF. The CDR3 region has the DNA TGTGCCACCAGTGATGCGCACAGGTACGAGCAGTACTTC.

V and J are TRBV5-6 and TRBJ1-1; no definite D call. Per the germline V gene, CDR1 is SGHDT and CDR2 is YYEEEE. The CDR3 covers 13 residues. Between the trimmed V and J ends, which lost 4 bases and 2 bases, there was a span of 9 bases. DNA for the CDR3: TGTGCCAGCAGCCCAGCGGTAAACACTGAAGCTTTCTTT. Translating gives CASSPAVNTEAFF.

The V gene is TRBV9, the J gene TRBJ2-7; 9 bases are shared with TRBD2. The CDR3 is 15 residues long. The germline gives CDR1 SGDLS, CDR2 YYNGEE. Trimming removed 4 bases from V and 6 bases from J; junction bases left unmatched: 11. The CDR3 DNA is TGTGCCAGCAGCCCCGGACTAGCGTGGGATGGCGAGCAGTACTTC. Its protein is CASSPGLAWDGEQYF.

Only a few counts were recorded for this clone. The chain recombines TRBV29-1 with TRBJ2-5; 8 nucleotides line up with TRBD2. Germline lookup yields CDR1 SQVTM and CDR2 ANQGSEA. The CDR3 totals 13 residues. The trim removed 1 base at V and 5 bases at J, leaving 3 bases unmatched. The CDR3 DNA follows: TGCAGCGTTGAAGCGACGGGAGGGGAGACCCAGTACTTC. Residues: CSVEATGGETQYF.

The CDR3 DNA reads as TGTGCCAGCAGCTTTGGAGCTAATCAGCCCCAGCATTTT. Its translation: CASSFGANQPQHF. The chain recombines TRBV5-6 with TRBJ1-5; no firm D call. V was clipped by 2 bases and J by 4 bases, with 7 bases between them. CDR3 length: 13 residues. CDR1 SGHDT and CDR2 YYEEEE come from the germline V gene. The full variable domain, its missing parts supplied by reference TRBV5-6 and TRBJ1-5, is DAGVTQSPTHLIKTRGQQVTLRCSPKSGHDTVSWYQQALGQGPQFIFQYYEEEERQRGNFPDRFSGHQFPNYSSELNVNALLLGDSALYLCASSFGANQPQHFGDGTRLSIL.

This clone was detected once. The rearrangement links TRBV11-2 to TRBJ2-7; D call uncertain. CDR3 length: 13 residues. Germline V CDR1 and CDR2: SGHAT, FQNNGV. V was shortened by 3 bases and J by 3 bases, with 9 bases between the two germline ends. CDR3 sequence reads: CASSFSQHYEQYF. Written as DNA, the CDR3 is TGTGCCAGCAGCTTTAGCCAGCACTACGAGCAGTACTTC.

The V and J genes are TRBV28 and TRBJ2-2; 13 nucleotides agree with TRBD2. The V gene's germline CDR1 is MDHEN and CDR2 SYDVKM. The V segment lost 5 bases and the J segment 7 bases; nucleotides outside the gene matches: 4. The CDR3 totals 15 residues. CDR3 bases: TGTGCCAGCAGTACTAGCGGGAGGGCCCTCGGGGAGCTGTTTTTT. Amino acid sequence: CASSTSGRALGELFF.

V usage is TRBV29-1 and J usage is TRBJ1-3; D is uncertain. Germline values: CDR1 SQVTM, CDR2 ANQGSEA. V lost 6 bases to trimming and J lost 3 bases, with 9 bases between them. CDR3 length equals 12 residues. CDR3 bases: TGCAGCGTCGAGGCGTTTGGAAACACCATATATTTT. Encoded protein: CSVEAFGNTIYF. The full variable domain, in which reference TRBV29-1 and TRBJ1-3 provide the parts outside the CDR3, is SAVISQKPSRDICQRGTSLTIQCQVDSQVTMMFWYRQQPGQSLTLIATANQGSEATYESGFVIDKFPISRPNLTFSTLTVSNMSPEDSSIYLCSVEAFGNTIYFGEGSWLTVV.

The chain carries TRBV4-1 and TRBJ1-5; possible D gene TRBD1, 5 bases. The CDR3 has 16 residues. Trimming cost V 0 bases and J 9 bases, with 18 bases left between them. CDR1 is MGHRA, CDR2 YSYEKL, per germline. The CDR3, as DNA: TGCGCCAGCAGCCAAGAGGAGGGCAGGGCAGGTCGGCCCCAGCATTTT. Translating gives CASSQEEGRAGRPQHF.

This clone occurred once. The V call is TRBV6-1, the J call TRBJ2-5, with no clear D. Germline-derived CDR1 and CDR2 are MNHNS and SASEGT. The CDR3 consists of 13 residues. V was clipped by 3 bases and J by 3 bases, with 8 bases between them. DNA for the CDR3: TGTGCCAGCAGTGACAGTCTAGAAGAGACCCAGTACTTC. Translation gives CASSDSLEETQYF.

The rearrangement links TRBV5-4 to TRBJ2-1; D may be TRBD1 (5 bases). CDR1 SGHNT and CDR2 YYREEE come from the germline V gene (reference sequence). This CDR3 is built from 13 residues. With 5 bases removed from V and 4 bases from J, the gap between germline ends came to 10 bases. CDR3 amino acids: CASRGRLYNEQFF. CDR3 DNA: TGTGCCAGCAGGGGGCGGCTATACAATGAGCAGTTCTTC.

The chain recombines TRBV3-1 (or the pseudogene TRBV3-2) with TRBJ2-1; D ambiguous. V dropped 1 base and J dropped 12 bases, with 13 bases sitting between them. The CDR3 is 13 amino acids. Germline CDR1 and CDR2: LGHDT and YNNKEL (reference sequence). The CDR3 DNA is TGTGCCAGCAGCCAAGCAACTACCCATAGGCAGTTCTTC. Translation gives CASSQATTHRQFF.

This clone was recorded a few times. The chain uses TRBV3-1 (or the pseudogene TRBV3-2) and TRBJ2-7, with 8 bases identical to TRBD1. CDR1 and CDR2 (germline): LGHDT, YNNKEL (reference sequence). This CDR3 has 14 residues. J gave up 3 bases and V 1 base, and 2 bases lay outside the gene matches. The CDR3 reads CASSQGDRIYEQYF. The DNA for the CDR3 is TGTGCCAGCAGCCAAGGGGACAGGATCTACGAGCAGTACTTC.

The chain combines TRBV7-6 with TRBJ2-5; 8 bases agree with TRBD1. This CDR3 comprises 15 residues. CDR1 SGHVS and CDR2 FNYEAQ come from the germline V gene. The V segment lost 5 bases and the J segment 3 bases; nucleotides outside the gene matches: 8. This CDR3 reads CASSPGTGREETQYF. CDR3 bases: TGTGCCAGCAGCCCAGGGACAGGACGGGAAGAGACCCAGTACTTC.

CDR3: CASKEQGAAGNTIYF. The CDR3 DNA reads TGTGCCAGTAAGGAACAGGGGGCAGCTGGAAACACCATATATTTT. The J gene is TRBJ1-3, the V gene TRBV19, with 9 bases lining up with TRBD1. The J segment lost 2 bases and the V segment lost 7 bases, leaving 6 bases of the junction unmatched. Germline CDR1 LNHDA, CDR2 SQIVND (reference sequence). CDR3 size: 15 residues.

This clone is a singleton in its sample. The CDR3 protein is CASSGDRGGTDTQYF. The CDR3 DNA reads as TGTGCCAGCAGTGGGGACAGGGGTGGCACAGATACGCAGTATTTT. The chain carries TRBV2 and TRBJ2-3; 10 bases match TRBD1. This CDR3 contains 15 residues. Germline CDR1 reads SNHLY; CDR2 reads FYNNEI. The trim removed 4 bases at V and 1 base at J, leaving 2 bases unmatched.

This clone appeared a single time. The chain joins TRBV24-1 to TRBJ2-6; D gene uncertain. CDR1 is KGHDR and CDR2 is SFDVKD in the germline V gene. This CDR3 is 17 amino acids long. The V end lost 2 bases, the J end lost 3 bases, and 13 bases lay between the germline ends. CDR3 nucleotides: TGTGCCACCAGTGATTCGGCGGCGTACGGTGGGGCCAACGTCCTGACTTTC. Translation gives CATSDSAAYGGANVLTF.

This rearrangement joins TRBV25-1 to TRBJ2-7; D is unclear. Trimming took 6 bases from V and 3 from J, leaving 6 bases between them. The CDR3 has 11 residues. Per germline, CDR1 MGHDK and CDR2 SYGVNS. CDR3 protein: CASRNSYEQYF. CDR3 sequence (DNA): TGTGCCAGCAGAAACAGCTACGAGCAGTACTTC.

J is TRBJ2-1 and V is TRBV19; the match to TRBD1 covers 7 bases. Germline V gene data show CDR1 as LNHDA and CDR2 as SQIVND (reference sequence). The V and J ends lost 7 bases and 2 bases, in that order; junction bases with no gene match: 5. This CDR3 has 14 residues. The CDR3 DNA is TGTGCCAGTAAATCAGGGGGAGCCTACAATGAGCAGTTCTTC. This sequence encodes CASKSGGAYNEQFF. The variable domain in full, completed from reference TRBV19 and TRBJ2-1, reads DGGITQSPKYLFRKEGQNVTLSCEQNLNHDAMYWYRQDPGQGLRLIYYSQIVNDFQKGDIAEGYSVSREKKESFPLTVTSAQKNPTAFYLCASKSGGAYNEQFFGPGTRLTVL.

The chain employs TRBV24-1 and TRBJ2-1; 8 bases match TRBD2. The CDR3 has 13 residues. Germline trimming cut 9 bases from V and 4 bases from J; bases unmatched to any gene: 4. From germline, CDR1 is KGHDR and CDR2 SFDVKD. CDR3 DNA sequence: TGTGCCACCGCAAGCGGGAGATACAATGAGCAGTTCTTC. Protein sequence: CATASGRYNEQFF.

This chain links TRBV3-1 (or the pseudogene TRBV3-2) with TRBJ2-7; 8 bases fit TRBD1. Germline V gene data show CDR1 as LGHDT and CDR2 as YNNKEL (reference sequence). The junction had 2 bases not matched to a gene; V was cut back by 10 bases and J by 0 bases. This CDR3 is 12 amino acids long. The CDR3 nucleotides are TGTGCCAAACAGGGGGTCTCCTACGAGCAGTACTTC. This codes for CAKQGVSYEQYF.